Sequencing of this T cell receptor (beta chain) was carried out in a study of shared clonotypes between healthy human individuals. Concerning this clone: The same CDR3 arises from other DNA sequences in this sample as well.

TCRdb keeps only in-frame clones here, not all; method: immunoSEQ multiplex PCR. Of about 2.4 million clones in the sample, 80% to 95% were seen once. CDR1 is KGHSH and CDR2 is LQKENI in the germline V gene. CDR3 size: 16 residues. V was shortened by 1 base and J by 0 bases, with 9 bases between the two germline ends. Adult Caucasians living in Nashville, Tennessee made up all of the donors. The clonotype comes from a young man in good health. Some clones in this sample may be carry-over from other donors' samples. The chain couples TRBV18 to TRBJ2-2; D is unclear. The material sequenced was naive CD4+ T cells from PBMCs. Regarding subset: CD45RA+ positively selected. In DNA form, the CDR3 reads TGTGCCAGCTCACCACGAGCCGGAGCGAACACCGGGGAGCTGTTTTTT. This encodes CASSPRAGANTGELFF.